This TCR beta chain was observed in a study of CD8+ T cells in alopecia areata. The study, taken as a whole, reports: Normal skin contains resident alphabeta T cells, and these are also sequenced in scalp samples.

The sequencing template was cDNA reverse transcribed from extracted RNA. Profiling relied on immunoSEQ multiplex PCR, and the TCRdb table lists in-frame clones only, not all of them. Here the sample spans approximately 140,000 clones, 85% to 90% being singletons. With regard to this clone: The antigen remains undetermined.

Germline CDR1 is SQVTM and CDR2 is ANQGSEA. The CDR3 loop spans 12 amino acids. V was shortened by 3 bases and J by 4 bases, with 9 bases between the two germline ends. The chain couples TRBV29-1 to TRBJ1-2; no clear D gene. The sequences come from CD8+ T cells sorted from blood, collected at week 0. This clonotype originated in a human donor with alopecia areata. Written as DNA, the CDR3 is TGCAGCGTTGAGGACGGCCCCTATGGCTACACCTTC. Amino acid sequence: CSVEDGPYGYTF. Filled out from reference TRBV29-1 and TRBJ1-2, the complete variable domain reads SAVISQKPSRDICQRGTSLTIQCQVDSQVTMMFWYRQQPGQSLTLIATANQGSEATYESGFVIDKFPISRPNLTFSTLTVSNMSPEDSSIYLCSVEDGPYGYTFGSGTRLTVV.